This entry lists 19 T cell receptor beta chains sequenced from one sample in a study of T cells in Graves' hyperthyroidism and ophthalmopathy. The CDR3 regions of TCR beta were amplified from RNA transcripts. The HTBI set primed first-round TCR CDR3 RT-PCR. MiXCR, run by TCRdb on the multiplex PCR reads, gives a single entry per CDR3 protein. The table lists hundreds of thousands of distinct CDR3 sequences, about 16% of them singletons. Sequenced sample: blood. The receptors were sampled from a woman in her 40s with Graves' ophthalmopathy.

This rearrangement joins TRBV12-3 or TRBV12-4 to TRBJ2-1, with 7 bases lining up with TRBD1. The CDR3 covers 19 residues. Trimming removed 4 bases from V and 2 bases from J; junction bases left unmatched: 17. CDR3 nucleotide sequence: TGTGCCAGCAGTTACCCCCCGACAGGGCTAAAGGGGACCTACAATGAGCAGTTCTTC. Protein product: CASSYPPTGLKGTYNEQFF.

This clonotype was seen many times. The CDR3 bases are TGTGCCAACCTCGGGACAGGGAATTCACCCCTCCACTTT. It yields the protein CANLGTGNSPLHF. The chain uses TRBV27 and TRBJ1-6; TRBD1 matches at 9 bases. The CDR3 has 13 amino acids. Losses at the gene ends were 10 bases for V and 7 bases for J; bases not matched to a gene: 5. CDR1 and CDR2 from the germline V gene are MNHEY and SMNVEV (reference sequence).

This clonotype was seen a few times. The chain combines TRBV10-3 with TRBJ2-1, with 8 bases lining up with TRBD2. The CDR3 spans 16 residues. V was pared by 5 bases and J by 4 bases, with 10 bases of the junction left unmatched. Germline CDR1 is ENHRY and CDR2 is SYGVKD. The CDR3 DNA follows: TGTGCCATCAGTCAACCGGGACTAGGGGGATACAATGAGCAGTTCTTC. Translated: CAISQPGLGGYNEQFF.

The table lists this clonotype with a few counts. The CDR3 protein is CASSLQPGGGGGTQYF. The CDR3 DNA reads TGTGCCAGCAGCCTCCAGCCCGGGGGGGGAGGGGGTACGCAGTATTTT. The chain has TRBV7-2 and TRBJ2-3; 8 bases match TRBD2. The length of the CDR3 is 16 residues. Germline CDR1 and CDR2: SGHTA and FQGNSA. V lost 5 bases and J lost 8; bases outside the gene matches: 15.

This clonotype was detected many times. The chain has TRBV29-1 and TRBJ1-1; possibly TRBD1 for D (5 bases). The V end lost 2 bases, the J end lost 1 base, and 11 bases lay between the germline ends. Germline CDR1 reads SQVTM; CDR2 reads ANQGSEA. CDR3 length: 14 amino acids. This chain's CDR3 is CSVERYGGNTEAFF. CDR3 coding DNA: TGCAGCGTTGAAAGGTACGGGGGGAACACTGAAGCTTTCTTT.

This clonotype has a handful of counts. The J gene is TRBJ2-4, the V gene TRBV4-2; possible D gene TRBD1, 6 bases. Germline assignment: CDR1 LGHNA and CDR2 YNFKEQ. Trimming removed 0 bases from V and 12 bases from J, with 12 bases in between. CDR3 size: 13 residues. The DNA for the CDR3 is TGTGCCAGCAGCCAAGAGATCCGGGACACTCAGTACTTC. Translating it yields CASSQEIRDTQYF.

The chain employs TRBV12-3 or TRBV12-4 and TRBJ2-6, with 7 bases matching TRBD2. After removal of 1 base from V and 2 bases from J, the junction contained 2 bases not matched to a gene. The CDR3 has 16 amino acids. This CDR3 reads CASSLEAGAGANVLTF. The CDR3 nucleotides are TGTGCCAGCAGTTTAGAGGCGGGGGCTGGGGCCAACGTCCTGACTTTC.

This clonotype was found a few times. This sequence joins TRBV19 and TRBJ2-2, with 11 bases that match TRBD2. The V gene's germline CDR1 is LNHDA and CDR2 SQIVND (reference sequence). The CDR3 length is 17 residues. V gave up 3 bases and J gave up 5 bases; unmatched junction bases: 8. CDR3 sequence (DNA): TGTGCCAGTAGTATCGGACCTAGCGGGAGGAGTACCGGGGAGCTGTTTTTT. This sequence encodes CASSIGPSGRSTGELFF.

This clonotype was detected many times. The rearrangement links TRBV30 to TRBJ1-2, with TRBD1 matching over 7 bases. This CDR3 region has 12 residues. J was trimmed by 13 bases and V by 0 bases; bases with no gene match: 8. CDR1 GTSNPN and CDR2 SVGIG come from the germline V gene (reference sequence). CDR3 bases: TGTGCCTGGAGTGTACAGGGGACAGTTATCACCTTC. Translated: CAWSVQGTVITF.

This clonotype came up many times. The chain is built from TRBV20-1 and TRBJ2-7; 9 bases align to TRBD1. CDR3 length: 13 residues. CDR1 is DFQATT and CDR2 is SNEGSKA in the germline V gene (reference sequence). V dropped 7 bases and J dropped 6; count of bases not matched to a gene: 10. The CDR3 coding sequence is TGCAGTGAAGGGGGGACAGGGTCCCCCGAGCAGTACTTC. Amino acids: CSEGGTGSPEQYF.

This clonotype was seen more than once but under ten times. The V gene is TRBV27, the J gene TRBJ2-7; 8 nucleotides match TRBD2. From germline, CDR1 is MNHEY and CDR2 SMNVEV (reference sequence). Trimming cost V 5 bases and J 5 bases; bases outside gene matches: 14. This CDR3 has 16 residues. In DNA form, the CDR3 reads TGTGCCAGCAGTAAGGGACTAGGCGATTTAGGGAACGAGCAGTACTTC. It translates to CASSKGLGDLGNEQYF.

This clonotype has only one observation. An end of the junction differs from the germline gene, which may be a read error. This chain connects TRBV13 to TRBJ2-1; no definite D call. The germline V gene has CDR1 PRHDT and CDR2 FYEKMQ (reference sequence). This CDR3 has 14 amino acids. The CDR3 loop is CASSQERSYNEQFF. CDR3 nucleotides: TGCGCCAGCAGCCAAGAGAGATCATATAATGAGCAGTTCTTC.

At least ten counts were recorded for this clonotype. The chain couples TRBV7-9 to TRBJ2-3; 9 bases fit TRBD1. V dropped 5 bases and J dropped 3; count of bases not matched to a gene: 6. The CDR3 covers 15 residues. Germline V gene data show CDR1 as SEHNR and CDR2 as FQNEAQ (reference sequence). For the CDR3, the DNA is TGTGCCAGCAGCCAACTACAGGGGGCAACAGATACGCAGTATTTT. Amino acids: CASSQLQGATDTQYF.

This clonotype was seen many times. The V and J genes are TRBV11-2 and TRBJ1-2; no definite D call. Looked up from germline, CDR1 is SGHAT and CDR2 is FQNNGV. CDR3 size: 14 residues. V was cut by 5 bases and J by 2 bases, with 12 bases left in between. The CDR3 reads CASSPTRPNYGYTF. In DNA form, the CDR3 reads TGTGCCAGCAGCCCTACCCGACCCAACTATGGCTACACCTTC.

This clonotype has ten or more counts. This CDR3 reads CSVDKGREQYF. CDR3 DNA: TGCAGCGTTGATAAGGGGCGGGAGCAGTACTTC. The genes are TRBV29-1 and TRBJ2-7; possible D gene TRBD1, 5 bases. This CDR3 is 11 amino acids long. The V end was cut by 3 bases, the J end by 7 bases, with 10 bases between. The germline gives CDR1 SQVTM, CDR2 ANQGSEA.

This clonotype was recorded at least ten times. The rearrangement links TRBV7-9 to TRBJ1-5; D gene unclear. The germline V gene has CDR1 SEHNR and CDR2 FQNEAQ (reference sequence). There are 13 residues in the CDR3. V was shortened by 3 bases and J by 4 bases, with 7 bases between the two germline ends. CDR3 sequence reads: CASSFMGNQPQHF. The DNA of the CDR3 is TGTGCCAGCAGCTTCATGGGGAATCAGCCCCAGCATTTT.

The chain employs TRBV18 and TRBJ1-5, with D perhaps matching TRBD1 (6 bases). This CDR3 comprises 16 residues. V lost 3 bases and J 6 bases, leaving 18 bases between the germline ends. Germline CDR1 is KGHSH and CDR2 is LQKENI. CDR3 bases: TGTGCCAGCTCACCCCCAGACAGGCGCAGGGGTCAGCCCCAGCATTTT. Translating gives CASSPPDRRRGQPQHF.

This clonotype has only a few counts. The chain couples TRBV10-3 to TRBJ1-5; D ambiguous. The CDR3 extends over 15 amino acids. Germline CDR1 is ENHRY and CDR2 is SYGVKD. The V and J ends lost 2 bases and 2 bases respectively, with 10 bases between them. In nucleotides, the CDR3 is TGTGCCATCAGTGAGGAGACGGAGGGCAATCAGCCCCAGCATTTT. Translating gives CAISEETEGNQPQHF.

This clonotype was seen only a few times. The rearrangement links TRBV6-2 or TRBV6-3 to TRBJ1-4, with D uncertain. V shed 7 bases and J shed 8 bases, with 20 bases lying between them. This CDR3 has 15 residues. Germline values: CDR1 MNHEY, CDR2 SVGEGT. The CDR3 DNA follows: TGTGCCAGCAAGGTCGGTAGGGAGGAGGTGGAAAAACTGTTTTTT. This encodes CASKVGREEVEKLFF.